The sequence of this T cell receptor (beta chain) was determined in a study of blood T cell repertoires in COVID-19. Trimming cost V 2 bases and J 6 bases, with 8 bases left between them. CDR1 and CDR2 (germline): SGHRS, YFSETQ. The CDR3 covers 13 residues. Here immunoSEQ multiplex PCR was the method, and the copy in TCRdb shows in-frame clones only, minus some. The sample lists 300,000 to 500,000 clones; approximately 86% were seen once. The clonotype comes from a woman in her thirties or forties with acute COVID-19. V gene TRBV5-1 combines with J gene TRBJ2-2; a possible D gene is TRBD2 (6 bases). Sequencing was done on a sample of PBMCs or T cells enriched from blood (not recorded which). Written as DNA, the CDR3 is TGCGCCAGCAGCTTTACTAGCTCCGGGGAGCTGTTTTTT. Encoded protein: CASSFTSSGELFF.